This section outlines one T cell receptor (beta chain) sequence together with its context. The data were obtained in a study of T cell responses to AZD1222 COVID-19 vaccine. Generated by immunoSEQ multiplex PCR, the TCRdb table keeps only in-frame clones and is missing some. The sample contains some 95,000 clones, around nine tenths of which appear only once. Looked up from germline, CDR1 is SGHVS and CDR2 is FNYEAQ. The CDR3 has 15 amino acids. V lost 5 bases and J lost 2, with 15 bases in between. The material sequenced was peripheral blood, taken 28 days after the second AZD1222 dose. The clonotype was recovered from an adult who received the AZD1222 COVID-19 vaccine. V usage is TRBV7-6 and J usage is TRBJ2-5, with D possibly being TRBD1 (6 bases). Here the CDR3 DNA reads TGTGCCAGCAGCACGGACCCTGACAGGCAAGAGACCCAGTACTTC. This codes for CASSTDPDRQETQYF.